The entry that follows covers one T cell receptor (beta chain) sequence. There are a few counts of this clone. Its antigen specificity is not known. The input lacks base qualities; no much larger clone sits a single base away. Via the germline V gene, CDR1 is SGHAT and CDR2 FQNNGV. V lost 7 bases and J lost 7 bases, and the count of bases not matched to a germline gene is 11. The cysteine opens and the phenylalanine closes a CDR3 of 15 amino acids. The DNA shown is the 45-base CDR3, in frame from base 1. The library was made by the immunoSEQ multiplex PCR assay. The published analysis was carried out like this. Richness and clonality were used to summarize the repertoires, and clones that significantly expanded or contracted between pre- and post-therapy samples were identified. Not all clones reach the TCRdb copy of this immuneACCESS table, which keeps in-frame sequences only. Checked studies attribute under half of the gap to unresolved V genes and leave the rest unexplained. Clone size and V and J calls were adopted from that table, with D and trimming inferred from the DNA. This sample lists about 23,000 clones; approximately 81% were detected once. 23% of the sample belongs to the ten largest clones.

This sample was taken from a study of neoadjuvant nivolumab and ipilimumab in lung cancer (dated by TCRdb to the early 2020s). In terms of the full investigation: In the NEOSTAR trial, nivolumab was administered intravenously at 3 mg/kg on days 1, 15 and 29, and the combination arm also received ipilimumab 1 mg/kg on day 1 only. Of the approximately 43 patients with operable NSCLC treated in the trial, approximately 23 were randomized to nivolumab monotherapy and some 21 to nivolumab plus ipilimumab. TCR repertoires were compared between pretherapy (baseline) peripheral blood and tumors resected at surgery after neoadjuvant immune checkpoint blockade. The primary endpoint of the trial was the rate of major pathologic response (MPR) in the intention-to-treat population of each study arm. Seven patients had matched pretherapy and resected tumor pairs analyzed, with four treated with nivolumab and three with nivolumab plus ipilimumab. The full study reports these points: No significant correlation was found between TCR clonality and pathologic tumor regression, and only a single major-pathologic-response sample was available for the analysis of TCR clonality versus pathologic tumor regression. Resected tumors had greater TCR richness and clonality than tumor-adjacent uninvolved lung, and increases were observed in more dual-therapy-treated tumors. From pretherapy to surgery, increases in tumor T-cell richness and clonality were observed in three of three dual-therapy tumors but in only two of four nivolumab-treated tumors. A small number of samples underwent TCR sequencing. Richness in tumors resected after neoadjuvant therapy showed a positive correlation with pretherapy blood TCR richness (Spearman R ≈ 0.78).

The intended sense of this specimen's time point label: pretherapy, before neoadjuvant immune checkpoint inhibitors. The samples were taken from NEOSTAR, a phase 2 randomized trial in operable NSCLC that tested neoadjuvant nivolumab or nivolumab plus ipilimumab, followed by surgery. The receptor's source is an adult with non-small cell lung cancer. The chain was built from TRBV11-2 and TRBJ2-7; 12 nucleotides in the junction match TRBD1. The starting material was peripheral blood, obtained before neoadjuvant nivolumab, alone or with ipilimumab. Here the CDR3 is given as CASTPAGTGGREQYF. The nucleotides read TGTGCCAGCACTCCCGCAGGGACAGGGGGCAGGGAGCAGTACTTC.